The 17 T cell receptor beta chains in this list originate from one sample, sequenced in a study of Graves' ophthalmopathy and Graves' hyperthyroidism. The authors amplified TCR beta CDR3 regions from RNA transcripts. The workflow started with a first-round RT-PCR run with HTBI primers and then moved on to a second-round multiplex PCR. MiXCR, run by TCRdb on the multiplex PCR reads, gives a single entry per CDR3 protein. The table records 300,000 to 400,000 distinct CDR3 sequences, 17% of them present only once. The source material was peripheral blood. The receptors were sampled from an adult woman with stable Graves' hyperthyroidism.

Ten or more counts support this clonotype. The rearrangement joins TRBV4-1 to TRBJ2-7; D remains ambiguous. V dropped 3 bases and J dropped 2 bases, with 20 bases sitting between them. This CDR3 contains 17 residues. Germline-derived CDR1 and CDR2 are MGHRA and YSYEKL. The CDR3 spells CASSQFGLLTRAYEQYF. In DNA, the CDR3 is TGCGCCAGCAGCCAGTTTGGGCTACTGACTCGAGCCTACGAGCAGTACTTC.

This clonotype was counted at least ten times. The chain links TRBV6-2 or TRBV6-3 to TRBJ1-3; D gene unclear. The germline V and J ends were trimmed by 6 bases and 0 bases, with 15 bases remaining between them. This CDR3 is built from 16 residues. In germline, CDR1 is MNHEY, CDR2 SVGEGT. CDR3 bases: TGTGCCAGCAGCCGAAGCGGCGCGATCTCTGGAAACACCATATATTTT. Protein product: CASSRSGAISGNTIYF.

This clonotype has ten or more counts. The rearrangement uses TRBV6-1 and TRBJ1-2, with D tentatively TRBD1 (6 bases). Germline V gene sequence: CDR1 MNHNS, CDR2 SASEGT. Trimming took off 6 bases at V and 8 bases at J, with 13 bases between the two ends. The CDR3 contains 12 residues. CDR3 sequence reads: CASRTGWRGYTF. In DNA form, the CDR3 reads TGTGCCAGCAGAACAGGGTGGAGAGGCTACACCTTC.

This rearrangement joins TRBV11-3 to TRBJ2-5, with D hard to call. The CDR3 is 14 amino acids. Trimming took off 1 base at V and 0 bases at J, with 6 bases between the two ends. Germline V CDR1 and CDR2: SGHNT, YENEEA. The CDR3 spells CASSLVPYQETQYF. CDR3 coding DNA: TGTGCCAGCAGCTTAGTCCCGTACCAAGAGACCCAGTACTTC.

This clonotype was found many times. J is TRBJ1-2 and V is TRBV24-1; D gene uncertain. The CDR3 sequence is 12 residues long. Trimming stripped 3 bases from V and 2 bases from J, with 3 bases between. Germline CDR1 KGHDR, CDR2 SFDVKD. The CDR3 protein is CATSDRNYGYTF. Here the CDR3 DNA reads TGTGCCACCAGTGATAGGAACTATGGCTACACCTTC.

Ten or more counts support this clonotype. CDR3 bases: TGTGCCAGCAGCAGGGGGACGGGCCCCCTTATCTATGGCTACACCTTC. Protein: CASSRGTGPLIYGYTF. The J gene is TRBJ1-2, the V gene TRBV11-1; TRBD1 is a possible D gene (6 bases). The CDR3 length is 16 residues. Trimming left V 5 bases short and J 4 bases short, with 20 bases between. The V gene's germline CDR1 is SGHAT and CDR2 FQDESV (reference sequence).

The chain has TRBV4-1 and TRBJ1-6, with D possibly TRBD1 on 5 matching bases. The V end lost 1 base, the J end lost 10 bases, and 17 bases lay between the germline ends. Germline V gene data show CDR1 as MGHRA and CDR2 as YSYEKL. This CDR3 has 16 amino acids. In nucleotides, the CDR3 is TGCGCCAGCAGCCAAGCGGGGCAGGTTGGTGCCTCACCCCTCCACTTT. Amino acid sequence: CASSQAGQVGASPLHF.

Many counts were recorded for this clonotype. V is TRBV6-2 or TRBV6-3 and J is TRBJ1-5; 9 nucleotides agree with TRBD1. V was pared by 4 bases and J by 5 bases, with 6 bases of the junction left unmatched. From germline, CDR1 is MNHEY and CDR2 SVGEGT. The CDR3 is 15 residues long. CDR3 loop: CASSSRDRADQPQHF. CDR3 bases: TGTGCCAGCAGTTCCCGGGACAGGGCGGATCAGCCCCAGCATTTT.

In this sample, this clonotype turned up many times. This chain uses TRBV7-9 with TRBJ2-7; D gene uncertain. The germline V gene encodes CDR1 SEHNR and CDR2 FQNEAQ (reference sequence). The CDR3 length is 12 residues. Trimming took 3 bases from V and 7 from J, leaving 10 bases between them. CDR3: CASSFSAREQYF. Here the CDR3 DNA reads TGTGCCAGCAGCTTTTCCGCGCGGGAGCAGTACTTC.

This clonotype was recorded many times. This chain uses TRBV6-2 or TRBV6-3 with TRBJ2-5, with D unresolved. The germline CDR1 and CDR2 sequences are MNHEY and SVGEGT. This CDR3 is built from 13 residues. Trimming shortened V by 8 bases and J by 5 bases, and 15 bases separated the two germline ends. The CDR3 region has the DNA TGTGCCAGCCTATCTGACTCCCGGGAGACCCAGTACTTC. Translating it yields CASLSDSRETQYF.

The sample holds many counts of this clonotype. The chain links TRBV29-1 to TRBJ1-1; D gene unclear. In germline, CDR1 is SQVTM, CDR2 ANQGSEA. The CDR3 totals 12 residues. Trimming shortened V by 7 bases and J by 1 base, and 10 bases separated the two germline ends. DNA for the CDR3: TGCAGCGGGTCCGACGGGAACACTGAAGCTTTCTTT. The encoded protein is CSGSDGNTEAFF.

This clonotype was seen ten or more times. The gene calls are TRBV10-3 and TRBJ2-4; unclear D gene. Trimming cost V 0 bases and J 8 bases, with 8 bases left between them. CDR3 length equals 13 residues. CDR1 and CDR2 from the germline V gene are ENHRY and SYGVKD. CDR3 coding DNA: TGTGCCATCAGTGAGTCGCAGTGGGACATTCAGTACTTC. Its protein product is CAISESQWDIQYF.

At least ten counts were recorded for this clonotype. The rearrangement links TRBV15 to TRBJ1-6; 8 nucleotides match TRBD1. Per the germline V gene, CDR1 is LNHNV and CDR2 is YYDKDF (reference sequence). The CDR3 consists of 17 residues. After removal of 4 bases from V and 3 bases from J, the junction contained 8 bases not matched to a gene. CDR3 sequence reads: CATSIGQGDLYNSPLHF. CDR3 DNA: TGTGCCACCAGCATAGGACAGGGCGATCTCTATAATTCACCCCTCCACTTT.

This clonotype was seen ten or more times. This sequence joins TRBV5-8 and TRBJ1-6; perhaps TRBD1 as D (6 bases). Trimming removed 4 bases from V and 0 bases from J, with 14 bases in between. Germline V gene lookup returns CDR1 SGHTS and CDR2 YDEGEE. The CDR3 runs 17 residues. CDR3 DNA sequence: TGTGCCAGCAGCCGACAGGAGATCTACTCCTATAATTCACCCCTCCACTTT. This sequence encodes CASSRQEIYSYNSPLHF. Full variable domain (outside the CDR3, taken from reference TRBV5-8 and TRBJ1-6): EAGVTQSPTHLIKTRGQQATLRCSPISGHTSVYWYQQALGLGLQFLLWYDEGEERNRGNFPPRFSGRQFPNYSSELNVNALELEDSALYLCASSRQEIYSYNSPLHFGNGTRLTVT.

The sample holds a few counts of this clonotype. The chain joins TRBV30 to TRBJ1-2, with TRBD1 matching 10 bases. Germline V gives CDR1 GTSNPN, CDR2 SVGIG (reference sequence). There are 14 residues in the CDR3. V was clipped by 3 bases and J by 8 bases; unmatched bases: 9. The CDR3 coding sequence is TGTGCCTGGAGGGACAGGGGGGTTTATGGCGGCTACACCTTC. Translation: CAWRDRGVYGGYTF.

This clonotype appeared many times. The chain carries TRBV30 and TRBJ1-1; D is undetermined. The CDR3 consists of 11 residues. Germline values: CDR1 GTSNPN, CDR2 SVGIG (reference sequence). V dropped 4 bases and J dropped 1 base, with 4 bases sitting between them. The CDR3 nucleotides read TGTGCCTGGAACAAGAACACTGAAGCTTTCTTT. It translates to CAWNKNTEAFF.

This clonotype was seen at least ten times. The chain recombines TRBV18 with TRBJ1-6; the D is unclear. The germline V gene encodes CDR1 KGHSH and CDR2 LQKENI. CDR3 length: 15 amino acids. V dropped 4 bases and J dropped 10 bases, with 17 bases sitting between them. Here the CDR3 reads CASSQGPSPGSPLHF. Here the CDR3 DNA reads TGTGCCAGCTCACAGGGCCCTTCTCCGGGGTCACCCCTCCACTTT.